The 19 T cell receptor beta chains listed next were all sequenced from one sample in a study of T cell responses to AZD1222 COVID-19 vaccine. Measured with immunoSEQ multiplex PCR; TCRdb has only the in-frame clones, and not every one. The sample holds 140,000 to 150,000 clones; around 90% are singletons and the top ten take roughly 3.8%. Here the sequenced sample was peripheral blood, taken 28 days after the second AZD1222 dose. These TCRs come from an adult who received the AZD1222 COVID-19 vaccine.

This sequence joins TRBV18 and TRBJ1-4; D gene unclear. Germline V lookup: CDR1 KGHSH, CDR2 LQKENI. V lost 1 base to trimming and J lost 8 bases, with 5 bases between them. The CDR3 extends over 12 amino acids. As DNA, the CDR3 is TGTGCCAGCTCACCACTACCAGAAAAACTGTTTTTT. Translated: CASSPLPEKLFF.

The chain combines TRBV19 with TRBJ1-5; possibly TRBD1 for D (6 bases). The CDR3 consists of 14 residues. The germline V gene has CDR1 LNHDA and CDR2 SQIVND (reference sequence). V was trimmed by 10 bases and J by 6 bases, leaving 19 bases between them. The DNA for the CDR3 is TGTGCCACGATGGGGGGGGGCAGTGGTCAGCCCCAGCATTTT. Amino acids: CATMGGGSGQPQHF.

The genes are TRBV27 and TRBJ1-6; 7 bases are shared with TRBD1. With 4 bases clipped from V and 8 bases from J, the junction kept 5 bases outside the gene matches. Germline CDR1 MNHEY, CDR2 SMNVEV (reference sequence). The CDR3 has 14 residues. The CDR3 is CASSSRDRYSPLHF. The CDR3 DNA reads TGTGCCAGCAGTTCCCGGGACAGATATTCACCCCTCCACTTT.

This sequence joins TRBV10-3 and TRBJ1-1, with a weak D call TRBD1 (6 bases). The CDR3 is 16 amino acids. CDR1 is ENHRY, CDR2 SYGVKD, per germline. V was pared by 1 base and J by 1 base, with 13 bases between. CDR3 sequence reads: CAISEFRGGRNTEAFF. As DNA, the CDR3 is TGTGCCATCAGTGAGTTCCGGGGGGGCAGGAACACTGAAGCTTTCTTT.

V and J are TRBV19 and TRBJ1-1; D is unclear. Trimming removed 3 bases at V and 2 bases at J, with 7 bases between. CDR1 and CDR2 (germline): LNHDA, SQIVND (reference sequence). CDR3 length: 13 residues. Here the CDR3 reads CASSMAINTEAFF. CDR3 in DNA: TGTGCCAGTAGTATGGCTATTAACACTGAAGCTTTCTTT.

Of note for this clone: The sample contains more than one DNA sequence encoding this CDR3. The V and J genes are TRBV12-5 and TRBJ1-2; D is undetermined. CDR3 length equals 18 residues. V gave up 5 bases and J gave up 4 bases, with 26 bases separating them. Germline assignment: CDR1 LGHNT and CDR2 FRNRAP. The CDR3: CASGPQKPMDGIIYGYTF. The CDR3 DNA reads TGTGCTAGTGGTCCGCAAAAGCCCATGGACGGAATAATCTATGGCTACACCTTC.

The V call is TRBV6-5, the J call TRBJ1-2; D unresolved. The germline V and J ends were trimmed by 6 bases and 5 bases, with 10 bases remaining between them. This CDR3 has 12 residues. Germline V gene lookup returns CDR1 MNHEY and CDR2 SVGAGI. The DNA of the CDR3 is TGTGCCAGCAGCCTTCGTAGGTATGGCTACACCTTC. It codes for CASSLRRYGYTF.

This clone was found once. V and J are TRBV3-1 (or the pseudogene TRBV3-2) and TRBJ1-2; D remains ambiguous. Germline V gene sequence: CDR1 LGHDT, CDR2 YNNKEL (reference sequence). The CDR3 has 19 amino acids. V was shortened by 2 bases and J by 4 bases, with 26 bases between the two germline ends. The CDR3 region has the DNA TGTGCCAGCAGCCAATCAAGCGCAGGAGCATTTGGTCTTGGCTATGGCTACACCTTC. Its translation is CASSQSSAGAFGLGYGYTF.

This chain uses TRBV11-2 with TRBJ2-3; D unresolved. V gave up 2 bases and J gave up 4 bases, with 19 bases separating them. Per germline, CDR1 SGHAT and CDR2 FQNNGV. The CDR3 extends over 17 amino acids. CDR3 DNA: TGTGCCAGCAGCTTAAGCTTCCCTACCCTTGGACCAGATACGCAGTATTTT. It yields the protein CASSLSFPTLGPDTQYF.

This chain links TRBV5-6 with TRBJ2-5; 8 bases align to TRBD1. Looked up from germline, CDR1 is SGHDT and CDR2 is YYEEEE. Trimming at V came to 4 bases and at J to 7 bases, leaving 9 bases not matched to a gene. The CDR3 runs 14 residues. The CDR3, as DNA: TGTGCCAGCAGCGCGGCAGGGGGCTTTGGGACCCAGTACTTC. It encodes CASSAAGGFGTQYF.

This clone was counted only a few times. The gene calls are TRBV12-3 or TRBV12-4 and TRBJ1-1; D gene ambiguous. The germline V and J ends were trimmed by 7 bases and 0 bases, with 9 bases remaining between them. This CDR3 contains 13 residues. CDR3 amino acids: CASTGQLNTEAFF. CDR3 coding DNA: TGTGCCAGCACGGGTCAGTTGAACACTGAAGCTTTCTTT.

This clone is a singleton in its sample. In DNA form, the CDR3 reads TGTGCCTGGAGTCGTGCCGGGACAGGCAACGAAAAACTGTTTTTT. The encoded protein is CAWSRAGTGNEKLFF. The chain recombines TRBV30 with TRBJ1-4; 8 positions agree with TRBD1. Germline V lookup: CDR1 GTSNPN, CDR2 SVGIG (reference sequence). The CDR3 runs 15 residues. The V and J ends lost 2 bases and 8 bases, in that order; junction bases with no gene match: 10.

The chain employs TRBV30 and TRBJ1-3; D unresolved. The germline V gene encodes CDR1 GTSNPN and CDR2 SVGIG (reference sequence). The germline V and J ends were trimmed by 2 bases and 5 bases, with 10 bases remaining between them. The CDR3 has 13 residues. As DNA, the CDR3 is TGTGCCTGGAGTATAGTCCAGCGAAACACCATATATTTT. Translating it yields CAWSIVQRNTIYF.

The chain carries TRBV28 and TRBJ1-5; 9 bases are a match to TRBD1. Germline V gene data show CDR1 as MDHEN and CDR2 as SYDVKM. V lost 5 bases, J lost 6 bases, and 8 bases stayed unmatched. The CDR3 is 15 residues long. The CDR3 region is CASSEDRGSGQPQHF. The CDR3 DNA is TGTGCCAGCAGTGAGGACAGGGGATCGGGTCAGCCCCAGCATTTT.

The chain links TRBV10-3 to TRBJ1-2; 8 bases match TRBD1. V was pared by 6 bases and J by 0 bases, with 12 bases of the junction left unmatched. This CDR3 contains 17 residues. CDR1 and CDR2 (germline): ENHRY, SYGVKD. The CDR3 reads CAISPLQGGRPNYGYTF. CDR3 DNA sequence: TGTGCCATCAGCCCCCTACAGGGGGGGAGGCCTAACTATGGCTACACCTTC.

CDR3 DNA sequence: TGTGCCAGCAGCGGGAGCAATCAGCCCCAGCATTTT. Its protein product is CASSGSNQPQHF. V is TRBV7-2 and J is TRBJ1-5; D is unclear. The CDR3 length is 12 residues. The V gene's germline CDR1 is SGHTA and CDR2 FQGNSA. The V and J ends lost 5 bases and 1 base respectively, with 3 bases between them. The full variable domain, with the rest looked up from reference TRBV7-2 and TRBJ1-5, is GAGVSQSPSNKVTEKGKDVELRCDPISGHTALYWYRQSLGQGLEFLIYFQGNSAPDKSGLPSDRFSAERTGGSVSTLTIQRTQQEDSAVYLCASSGSNQPQHFGDGTRLSIL.

The chain couples TRBV7-2 to TRBJ2-7, with a weak D call TRBD2 (5 bases). V gave up 5 bases and J gave up 3 bases, with 11 bases separating them. The CDR3 covers 13 residues. Germline V gives CDR1 SGHTA, CDR2 FQGNSA. CDR3 in amino acids: CASSRGPLYEQYF. CDR3 nucleotide sequence: TGTGCCAGCAGCCGCGGGCCTCTCTACGAGCAGTACTTC.

The chain combines TRBV7-2 with TRBJ1-2, with D unclear. The V and J ends lost 4 bases and 2 bases respectively, with 11 bases between them. Germline V gives CDR1 SGHTA, CDR2 FQGNSA. The CDR3 length is 14 residues. Here the CDR3 DNA reads TGTGCCAGCAGCTCCCGGGGAGGGAACTATGGCTACACCTTC. Protein sequence: CASSSRGGNYGYTF. Full variable domain (remainder filled in from reference TRBV7-2 and TRBJ1-2): GAGVSQSPSNKVTEKGKDVELRCDPISGHTALYWYRQSLGQGLEFLIYFQGNSAPDKSGLPSDRFSAERTGGSVSTLTIQRTQQEDSAVYLCASSSRGGNYGYTFGSGTRLTVV.

The rearrangement joins TRBV5-6 to TRBJ2-1; 15 bases map to TRBD2. This CDR3 has 15 residues. J was trimmed by 9 bases and V by 4 bases; bases with no gene match: 5. Per the germline V gene, CDR1 is SGHDT and CDR2 is YYEEEE. The CDR3, as DNA: TGTGCCAGCAGCCCGGGACTAGCGGGGGGTAGTGAGCAGTTCTTC. It specifies CASSPGLAGGSEQFF.